This T cell receptor beta chain was sequenced in a study of control samples from healthy donors and cancer patients. The germline V gene has CDR1 SGHVS and CDR2 FQNEAQ. V was shortened by 4 bases and J by 1 base, with 22 bases between the two germline ends. This CDR3 has 18 amino acids. Libraries were prepared by immunoSEQ multiplex PCR; TCRdb keeps only in-frame clonotypes and omits some of them. This table has under 85,000 clones, over 65% appearing once. J is TRBJ2-5 and V is TRBV7-8; possible D gene TRBD1, 6 bases. The sample comprised PBMCs. The TCR originated in a woman aged 45 to 65 with lung cancer. In nucleotides, the CDR3 is TGTGCCAGCAGCTCAAAGAGGGGGACCGTCGAAACCCAAGAGACCCAGTACTTC. Its translation is CASSSKRGTVETQETQYF.